These 5 T cell receptor beta chains were all obtained from the same sample, sequenced in a study of long-term antiretroviral therapy in people with HIV. It was version v3.0 of the immunoSEQ assay that was run at survey level. Assay: immunoSEQ multiplex PCR; the TCRdb copy retains only in-frame clones and omits some. The data hold around 12,000 clones, with 82% observed a single time. The source was unsorted PBMCs, collected around 8 years after starting antiretroviral therapy. The receptors derive from a man aged 45 to 65 with HIV.

The chain combines TRBV27 with TRBJ2-7; weak D call: TRBD2 (6 bases). V was clipped by 4 bases and J by 2 bases, with 18 bases between them. There are 16 residues in the CDR3. Germline-derived CDR1 and CDR2 are MNHEY and SMNVEV (reference sequence). The CDR3 sequence is CASSSRDGGVPYEQYF. CDR3 coding DNA: TGTGCCAGCAGTTCCCGGGATGGCGGGGTACCCTACGAGCAGTACTTC.

The chain recombines TRBV5-1 with TRBJ1-1; 10 bases map to TRBD1. V trimming: 3 bases; J trimming: 3 bases; junction bases outside the gene matches: 8. Germline V gives CDR1 SGHRS, CDR2 YFSETQ. There are 16 residues in the CDR3. In DNA, the CDR3 is TGCGCCAGCAGCTCCCGGACAGGGGGATTAGACACTGAAGCTTTCTTT. Translated, it gives CASSSRTGGLDTEAFF.

This clone appeared a single time. The gene calls are TRBV21-1 and TRBJ2-7. TRBV21-1 is labeled a pseudogene. The CDR3 sequence is 16 residues long. Here the CDR3 reads CASSKARGGYSYEQYF. The CDR3 region has the DNA TGTGCCAGCAGCAAAGCCAGGGGGGGATACTCCTACGAGCAGTACTTC.

This clone is a singleton in its sample. The chain employs TRBV7-9 and TRBJ2-3; no clear D. This CDR3 has 13 amino acids. Trimming shortened V by 1 base and J by 4 bases, and 6 bases separated the two germline ends. CDR1 is SEHNR and CDR2 is FQNEAQ in the germline V gene (reference sequence). CDR3 in amino acids: CASSLDRPDTQYF. DNA for the CDR3: TGTGCCAGCAGCTTAGATCGGCCAGATACGCAGTATTTT.

The rearrangement links TRBV19 to TRBJ1-5, with D tentatively TRBD1 (6 bases). Germline lookup yields CDR1 LNHDA and CDR2 SQIVND (reference sequence). The CDR3 runs to 15 residues. V was pared by 4 bases and J by 0 bases, with 10 bases between. Written as DNA, the CDR3 is TGTGCCAGTAGTAGGACAGCTTATAGCAATCAGCCCCAGCATTTT. Amino acid sequence: CASSRTAYSNQPQHF.